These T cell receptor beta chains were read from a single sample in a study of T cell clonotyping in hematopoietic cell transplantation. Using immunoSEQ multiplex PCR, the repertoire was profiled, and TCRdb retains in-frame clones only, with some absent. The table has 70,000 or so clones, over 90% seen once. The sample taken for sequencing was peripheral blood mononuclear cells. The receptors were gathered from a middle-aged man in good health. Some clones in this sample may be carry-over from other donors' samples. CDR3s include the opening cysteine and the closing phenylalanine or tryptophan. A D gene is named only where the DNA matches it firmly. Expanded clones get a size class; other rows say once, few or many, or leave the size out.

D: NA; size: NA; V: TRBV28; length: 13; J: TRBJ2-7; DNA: TGTGCCAGCAAAATAGGGGAAGCCTACGAGCAGTACTTC; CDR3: CASKIGEAYEQYF
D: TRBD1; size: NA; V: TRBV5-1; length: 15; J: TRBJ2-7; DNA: TGCGCCAGCAGCTTGCGTGGGACAGGGATAGGCGAGCAGTACTTC; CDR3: CASSLRGTGIGEQYF
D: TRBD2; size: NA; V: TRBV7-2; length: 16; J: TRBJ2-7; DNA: TGTGCCAGCAGCCCCGGGACTAGCGGGAGGGCTAAGGAGCAGTACTTC; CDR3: CASSPGTSGRAKEQYF
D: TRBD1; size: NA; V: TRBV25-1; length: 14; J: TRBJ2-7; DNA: TGTGCCAGCAGTGAAACAGGGGCGAACTACGAGCAGTACTTC; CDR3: CASSETGANYEQYF
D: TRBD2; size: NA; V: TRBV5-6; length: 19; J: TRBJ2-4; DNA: TGTGCCAGCAGCCCCAACATACGGACTAGCGGGAGGGCCAAAAACATTCAGTACTTC; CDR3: CASSPNIRTSGRAKNIQYF
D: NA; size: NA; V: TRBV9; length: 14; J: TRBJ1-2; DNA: TGTGCCAGCAGCGTAGGAGGTGGAGGGGTCAGCTACACCTTC; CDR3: CASSVGGGGVSYTF
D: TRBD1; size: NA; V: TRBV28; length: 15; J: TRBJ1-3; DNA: TGTGCCAGCAGCCCACCCGGGACAGCAAGAAACACCATATATTTT; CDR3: CASSPPGTARNTIYF
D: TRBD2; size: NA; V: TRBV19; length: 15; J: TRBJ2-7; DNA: TGTGCCAGTAGTGATCCTAGCGGGAGCTGGTACGAGCAGTACTTC; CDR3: CASSDPSGSWYEQYF
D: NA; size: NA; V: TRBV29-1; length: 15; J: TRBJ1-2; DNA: TGCAGCGTACCTACCCGTAGGCAGGGGTACTATGGCTACACCTTC; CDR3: CSVPTRRQGYYGYTF
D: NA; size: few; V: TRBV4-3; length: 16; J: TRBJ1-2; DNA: TGCGCCAGCAGCCCCCATCCTGTTGGGGGGGTGGAGGGCTACACCTTC; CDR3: CASSPHPVGGVEGYTF
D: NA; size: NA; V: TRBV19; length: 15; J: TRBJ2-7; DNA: TGTGCCAGTAGTAGAGTAACAGGGGGGGAGTACGAGCAGTACTTC; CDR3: CASSRVTGGEYEQYF
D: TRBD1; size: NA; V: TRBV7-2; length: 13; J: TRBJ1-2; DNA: TGTGCCAGCGGACAGGGGGCTAACTATGGCTACACCTTC; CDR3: CASGQGANYGYTF
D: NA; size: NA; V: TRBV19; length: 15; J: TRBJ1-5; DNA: TGTGCCAGTAATCTCCGAGGGGGTTCGAATCAGCCCCAGCATTTT; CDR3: CASNLRGGSNQPQHF
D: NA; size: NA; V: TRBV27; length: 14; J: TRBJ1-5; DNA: TGTGCCAGCAATAAACTGGGGGTTGCGCAGCCCCAGCATTTT; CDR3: CASNKLGVAQPQHF
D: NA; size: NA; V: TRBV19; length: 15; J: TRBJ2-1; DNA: TGTGCCAGTAGTATTGACTTTGGCTCCTACAATGAGCAGTTCTTC; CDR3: CASSIDFGSYNEQFF
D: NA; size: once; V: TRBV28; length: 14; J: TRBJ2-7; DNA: TGTGCCAGCAGTTTTCGTTCGGGGATCGGCGAGCAGTACTTC; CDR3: CASSFRSGIGEQYF
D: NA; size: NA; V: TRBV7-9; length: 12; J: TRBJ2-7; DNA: TGTGCCAGCATGGGGCGCACCTACGAGCAGTACTTC; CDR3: CASMGRTYEQYF
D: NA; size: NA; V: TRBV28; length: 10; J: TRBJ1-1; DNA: TGTGCCAGCAGCGACACTGAAGCTTTCTTT; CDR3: CASSDTEAFF
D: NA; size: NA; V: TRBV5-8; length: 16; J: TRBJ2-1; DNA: TGTGCCAGCAGCTTCAGACAGGCCAGCTCCTACAATGAGCAGTTCTTC; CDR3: CASSFRQASSYNEQFF
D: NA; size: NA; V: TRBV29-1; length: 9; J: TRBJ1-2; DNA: TGCAGCGTTGAGACACCCTACACCTTC; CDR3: CSVETPYTF
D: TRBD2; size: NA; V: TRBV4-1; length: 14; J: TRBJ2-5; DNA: TGCGCCAGCAGCCAAGGGGAGGGTTGGGAGACCCAGTACTTC; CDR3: CASSQGEGWETQYF
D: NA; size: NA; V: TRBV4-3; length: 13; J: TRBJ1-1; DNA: TGCGCCAGCAGCCAAGAACCGAGGACTGAAGCTTTCTTT; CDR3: CASSQEPRTEAFF
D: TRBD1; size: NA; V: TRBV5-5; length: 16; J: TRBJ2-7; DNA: TGTGCCAGCAGCTTGGGACAGGGTTATCAATCCTACGAGCAGTACTTC; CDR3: CASSLGQGYQSYEQYF
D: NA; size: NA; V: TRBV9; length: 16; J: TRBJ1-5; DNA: TGTGCCAGCAGCGCGGGGCCCTCAAATAGCAATCAGCCCCAGCATTTT; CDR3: CASSAGPSNSNQPQHF
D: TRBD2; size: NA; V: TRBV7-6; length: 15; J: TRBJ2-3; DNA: TGTGCCAGCAGCTTGTCTAGCGGGAGTCCAGATACGCAGTATTTT; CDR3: CASSLSSGSPDTQYF
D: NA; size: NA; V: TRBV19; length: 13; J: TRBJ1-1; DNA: TGTGCCAGTAGTCCTGACGCGGGTGCTGAAGCTTTCTTT; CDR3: CASSPDAGAEAFF
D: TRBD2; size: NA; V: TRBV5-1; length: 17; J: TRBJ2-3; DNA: TGCGCCAGCAGCTTGGGGACTAGCGGGGGGGCCTTGGATACGCAGTATTTT; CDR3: CASSLGTSGGALDTQYF
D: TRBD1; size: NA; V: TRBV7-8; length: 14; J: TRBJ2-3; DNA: TGTGCCAGCAGCCACAGGGGGCGGGCAGATACGCAGTATTTT; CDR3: CASSHRGRADTQYF
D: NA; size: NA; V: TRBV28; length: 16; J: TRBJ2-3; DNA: TGTGCCAGCAGTTTTCCGACCCAAGGGGGGGCAGATACGCAGTATTTT; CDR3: CASSFPTQGGADTQYF
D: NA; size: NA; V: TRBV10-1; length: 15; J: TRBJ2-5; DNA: TGCGCCAGCAGTGGTGGAAGAAGCGTTCAAGAGACCCAGTACTTC; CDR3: CASSGGRSVQETQYF
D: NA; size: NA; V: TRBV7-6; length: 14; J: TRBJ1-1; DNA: TGTGCCAGCAGCGCAGGTCCTGGGGTGGCTGAAGCTTTCTTT; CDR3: CASSAGPGVAEAFF
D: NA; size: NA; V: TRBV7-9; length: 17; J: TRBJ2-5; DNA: TGTGCCAGCAGCTTAGTCGGGGCAAGCCTCACCCAAGAGACCCAGTACTTC; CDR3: CASSLVGASLTQETQYF
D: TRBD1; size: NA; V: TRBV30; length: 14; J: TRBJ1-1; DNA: TGTGCCTGGAGTGTAGGGACAGGGAACACTGAAGCTTTCTTT; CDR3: CAWSVGTGNTEAFF
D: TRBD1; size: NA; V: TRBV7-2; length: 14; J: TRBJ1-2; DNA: TGTGCCAGCAGCTTAGTGTCAGGGGGCGATGGCTACACCTTC; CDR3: CASSLVSGGDGYTF
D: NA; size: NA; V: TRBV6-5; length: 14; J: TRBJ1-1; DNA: TGTGCCAGCAGTTACTCTTCAGGGGCGGCTGAAGCTTTCTTT; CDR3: CASSYSSGAAEAFF
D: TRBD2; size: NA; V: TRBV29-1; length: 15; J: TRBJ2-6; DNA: TGCAGCGTAGCGGGACTGCTCTCTGGGGCCAACGTCCTGACTTTC; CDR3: CSVAGLLSGANVLTF
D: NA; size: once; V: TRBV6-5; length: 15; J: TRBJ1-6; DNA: TGTGCCAGCAGTCGGCAGACCTGGGATAATTCACCCCTCCACTTT; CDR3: CASSRQTWDNSPLHF
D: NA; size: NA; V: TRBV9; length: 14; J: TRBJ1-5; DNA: TGTGCCAGCAGCCCCCCTCCAGGCAATCAGCCCCAGCATTTT; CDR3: CASSPPPGNQPQHF
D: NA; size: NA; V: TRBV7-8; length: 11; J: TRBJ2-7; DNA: TGTGCCAGCAGCTTTAGCTACGAGCAGTACTTC; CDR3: CASSFSYEQYF
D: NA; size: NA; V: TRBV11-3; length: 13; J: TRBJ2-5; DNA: TGTGCCAGCAGCCGCGGACGGGAAGAGACCCAGTACTTC; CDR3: CASSRGREETQYF
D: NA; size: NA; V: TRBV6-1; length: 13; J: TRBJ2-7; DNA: TGTGCCAGCAGTCGGAAGGGGGTTTACGAGCAGTACTTC; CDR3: CASSRKGVYEQYF
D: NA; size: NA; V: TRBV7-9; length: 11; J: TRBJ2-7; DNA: TGTGCCAGCAGCGTTCAATGGGGGCAGTACTTC; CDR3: CASSVQWGQYF
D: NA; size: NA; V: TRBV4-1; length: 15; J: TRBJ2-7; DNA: TGCGCCAGCAGCGCACGGGGGCAGGGAACGAGCGAGCAGTACTTC; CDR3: CASSARGQGTSEQYF
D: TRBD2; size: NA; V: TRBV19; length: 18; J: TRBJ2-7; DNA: TGTGCCAGTAGTGTCGAATATGAGGGAGGGGACCTCTCCTACGAGCAGTACTTC; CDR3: CASSVEYEGGDLSYEQYF
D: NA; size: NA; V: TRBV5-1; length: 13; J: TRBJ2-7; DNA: TGCGCCAGCAGCTTGGGGGCTGAATACGAGCAGTACTTC; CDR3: CASSLGAEYEQYF
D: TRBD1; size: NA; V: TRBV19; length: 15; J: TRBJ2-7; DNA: TGTGCCAGTAGTAACCGAGACAGGGGGCCCTACGAGCAGTACTTC; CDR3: CASSNRDRGPYEQYF
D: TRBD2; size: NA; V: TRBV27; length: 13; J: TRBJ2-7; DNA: TGTGCCAGCAGACCCTCAACTAGCGCAGAGCAGTACTTC; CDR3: CASRPSTSAEQYF
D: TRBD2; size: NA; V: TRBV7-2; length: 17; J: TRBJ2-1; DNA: TGTGCCAGCAGCTTAGCAAGCGGGAGGGTAGGGAGGCATGAGCAGTTCTTC; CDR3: CASSLASGRVGRHEQFF
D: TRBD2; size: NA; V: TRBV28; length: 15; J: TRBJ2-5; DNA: TGTGCCAGCAGCTCCGGGACTAGTCCGGTCGAGACCCAGTACTTC; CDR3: CASSSGTSPVETQYF
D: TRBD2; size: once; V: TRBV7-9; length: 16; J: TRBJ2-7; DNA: TGTGCCAGCAGCTCCCCGACTAGCGGGACTCCCTACGAGCAGTACTTC; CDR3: CASSSPTSGTPYEQYF
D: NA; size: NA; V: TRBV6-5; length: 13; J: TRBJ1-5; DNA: TGTGCCAGCAGTTACAGGGCGGGGCAGCCCCAGCATTTT; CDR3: CASSYRAGQPQHF
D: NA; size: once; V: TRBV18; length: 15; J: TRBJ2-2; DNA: TGTGCCAGCTCACCAGAAGACGACGGGACCGGGGAGCTGTTTTTT; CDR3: CASSPEDDGTGELFF